The present TCR beta chain was sequenced within a study of quantifying T cell responses using KT2 cells. Overall study: Reverse transcription used primers in the TCR alpha and beta constant regions.

Each cDNA got a UMI-containing oligo ligated at its 3' end. First-round PCR used roughly 4 cycles and beta primers RC1.1 and RC1.2 covering TRBC1 and TRBC2. TCRdb processed the UMI-ligation and nested PCR reads anew with MiXCR; each CDR3 protein has one entry. The sample contains just under 50,000 distinct CDR3 sequences, 11% of which appear only once. The study, taken as a whole, reports: Input KT2 cell number predicted KT2 alpha and beta sequence counts linearly over several orders of magnitude.

This clonotype was counted between two and nine times. Its antigen is currently unknown. The CDR3 covers 13 residues. Between the trimmed V and J ends, which lost 4 bases and 4 bases, there was a span of 11 bases. Germline-derived CDR1 and CDR2 are MNHNS and SASEGT. Sequenced: PBMCs spiked with cells of the T cell clone KT2. V and J are TRBV6-1 and TRBJ2-7, with a weak D call TRBD1 (6 bases). The clonotype comes from a human donor. CDR3: CASSALRGYEQYF. The CDR3 DNA reads as TGTGCCAGCAGTGCCCTAAGGGGGTACGAGCAGTACTTC.